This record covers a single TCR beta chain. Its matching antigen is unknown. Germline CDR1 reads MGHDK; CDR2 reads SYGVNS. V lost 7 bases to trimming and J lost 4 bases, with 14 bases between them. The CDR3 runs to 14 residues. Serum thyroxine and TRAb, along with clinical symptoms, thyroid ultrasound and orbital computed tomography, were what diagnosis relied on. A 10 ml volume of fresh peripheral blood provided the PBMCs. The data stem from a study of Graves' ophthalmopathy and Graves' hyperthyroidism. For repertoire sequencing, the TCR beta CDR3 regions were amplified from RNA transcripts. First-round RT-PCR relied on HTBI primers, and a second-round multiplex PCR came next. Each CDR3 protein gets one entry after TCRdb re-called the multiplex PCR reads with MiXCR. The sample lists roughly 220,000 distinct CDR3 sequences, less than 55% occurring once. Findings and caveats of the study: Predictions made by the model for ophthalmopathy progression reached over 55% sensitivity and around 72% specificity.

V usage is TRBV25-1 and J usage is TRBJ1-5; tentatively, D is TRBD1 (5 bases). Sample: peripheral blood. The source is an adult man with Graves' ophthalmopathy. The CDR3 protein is CASIKDGANQPQHF. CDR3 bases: TGTGCCAGCATAAAGGACGGGGCTAATCAGCCCCAGCATTTT.